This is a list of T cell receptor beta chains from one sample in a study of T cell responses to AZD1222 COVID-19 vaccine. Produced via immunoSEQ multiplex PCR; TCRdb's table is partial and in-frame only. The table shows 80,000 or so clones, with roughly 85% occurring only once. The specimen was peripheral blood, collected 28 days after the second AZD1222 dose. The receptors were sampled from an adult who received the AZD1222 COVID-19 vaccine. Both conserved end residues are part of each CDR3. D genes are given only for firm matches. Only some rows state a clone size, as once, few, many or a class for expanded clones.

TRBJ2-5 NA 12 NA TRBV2 CASGGLRETQYF TGTGCCAGCGGTGGACTGAGGGAGACCCAGTACTTC
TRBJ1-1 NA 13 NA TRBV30 CAWRPQRNTEAFF TGTGCCTGGAGACCACAACGGAACACTGAAGCTTTCTTT
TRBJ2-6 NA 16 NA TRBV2 CASSVQGLSGANVLTF TGTGCCAGCAGTGTGCAGGGCCTCTCTGGGGCCAACGTCCTGACTTTC
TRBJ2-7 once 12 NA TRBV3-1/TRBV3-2 CASRIRDHEQYF TGTGCCAGCAGGATAAGGGACCACGAGCAGTACTTC
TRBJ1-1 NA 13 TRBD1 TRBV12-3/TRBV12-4 CASIIRQGSEAFF TGTGCCAGCATCATAAGACAGGGATCTGAAGCTTTCTTT
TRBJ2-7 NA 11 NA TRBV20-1 CSARSTYEQYF TGCAGTGCTAGGTCTACCTACGAGCAGTACTTC
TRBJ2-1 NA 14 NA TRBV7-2 CASSLRSDYNEQFF TGTGCCAGCAGCTTAAGAAGCGACTACAATGAGCAGTTCTTC
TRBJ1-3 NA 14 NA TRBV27 CASKQAGHGNTIYF TGTGCCAGCAAGCAGGCAGGACATGGAAACACCATATATTTT
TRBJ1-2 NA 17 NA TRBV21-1 CASSKDLRGRLQYGYTF TGTGCCAGCAGCAAAGATCTCAGGGGCAGACTTCAATATGGCTACACCTTC
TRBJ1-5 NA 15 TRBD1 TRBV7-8 CASSLLGQGNQPQHF TGTGCCAGCAGCTTACTGGGACAGGGCAATCAGCCCCAGCATTTT
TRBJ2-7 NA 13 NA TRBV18 CASSPPSGYEQYF TGTGCCAGCTCACCACCTTCAGGGTACGAGCAGTACTTC
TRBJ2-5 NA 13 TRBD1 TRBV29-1 CSVRTGGGETQYF TGCAGCGTGCGGACAGGGGGCGGAGAGACCCAGTACTTC
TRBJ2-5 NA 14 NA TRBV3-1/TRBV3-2 CASSQEQDKETQYF TGTGCCAGCAGCCAAGAGCAGGACAAAGAGACCCAGTACTTC
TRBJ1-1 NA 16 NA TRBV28 CASRYPGAHPNTEAFF TGTGCCAGCAGATATCCGGGCGCCCACCCGAACACTGAAGCTTTCTTT
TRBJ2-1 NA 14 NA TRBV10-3 CAIGAASSYNEQFF TGTGCCATCGGAGCCGCCAGCTCCTACAATGAGCAGTTCTTC
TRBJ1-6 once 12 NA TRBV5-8 CASSEEASPLHF TGTGCCAGCAGCGAGGAGGCTTCACCCCTCCACTTT
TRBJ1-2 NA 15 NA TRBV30 CAWSARTDFNYGYTF TGTGCCTGGAGTGCTCGGACAGACTTTAACTATGGCTACACCTTC
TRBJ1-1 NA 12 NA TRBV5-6 CASSLGRTEAFF TGTGCCAGCAGCTTGGGCCGAACTGAAGCTTTCTTT
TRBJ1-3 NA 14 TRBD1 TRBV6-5 CASVDRGLGNTIYF TGTGCCAGCGTTGACAGGGGTTTAGGAAACACCATATATTTT
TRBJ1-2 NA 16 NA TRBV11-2 CASSLVGGIRYQGYTF TGTGCCAGCAGCTTAGTTGGGGGGATTCGGTATCAGGGCTACACCTTC
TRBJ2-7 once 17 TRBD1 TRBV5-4 CASSLARTGTLSYEQYF TGTGCCAGCAGCTTGGCGAGGACAGGGACCCTCTCCTACGAGCAGTACTTC